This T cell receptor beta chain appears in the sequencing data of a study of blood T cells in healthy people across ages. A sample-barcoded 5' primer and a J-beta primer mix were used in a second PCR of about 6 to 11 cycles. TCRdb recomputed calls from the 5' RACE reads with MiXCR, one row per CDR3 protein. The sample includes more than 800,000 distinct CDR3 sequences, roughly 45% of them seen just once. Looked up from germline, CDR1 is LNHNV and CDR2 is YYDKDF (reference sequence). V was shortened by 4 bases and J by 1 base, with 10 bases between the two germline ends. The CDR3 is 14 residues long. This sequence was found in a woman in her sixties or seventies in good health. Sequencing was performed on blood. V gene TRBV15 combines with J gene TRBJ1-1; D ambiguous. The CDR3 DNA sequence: TGTGCCACCAGCAAGGAGGGCAGGAACACTGAAGCTTTCTTT. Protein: CATSKEGRNTEAFF.